Listed below are T cell receptor beta chains from one sample, sequenced in a study of Ad26.COV2.S vaccination and SARS-CoV-2 variants. Profiled with immunoSEQ multiplex PCR; TCRdb holds only in-frame clones, not every one. The table shows about 680,000 clones, with 70% to 90% occurring only once. The sequenced sample was peripheral blood, obtained in a trial of Ad26.COV2.S vaccine versus placebo. These receptors all come from a person between 18 and 60 years old who received the Ad26.COV2.S COVID-19 vaccine or a placebo. Each CDR3 is given with its conserved first and last residue. D genes are given only for firm matches. Where a row states a size, it is once, few, many or the class of an expanded clone; other rows omit it.

abundance | j_gene | d_gene | v_gene | CDR3aa | CDR3nt
NA | TRBJ2-3 | TRBD2 | TRBV3-1/TRBV3-2 | CASSRAGTSSPGVTQYF | TGTGCCAGCAGCCGGGCCGGGACTAGCAGCCCTGGCGTGACGCAGTATTTT
NA | TRBJ2-1 | TRBD2 | TRBV28 | CASRGGGTGYNEQFF | TGTGCCAGCAGGGGGGGAGGGACTGGATACAATGAGCAGTTCTTC
once | TRBJ2-2 | TRBD2 | TRBV9 | CASSQVAGGAGELFF | TGTGCCAGCAGCCAGGTAGCGGGAGGGGCCGGGGAGCTGTTTTTT
NA | TRBJ1-2 | NA | TRBV30 | CAWSVHREPYGYTF | TGTGCCTGGAGTGTACACAGGGAGCCATATGGCTACACCTTC
NA | TRBJ1-5 | NA | TRBV14 | CASSHKNSPSGNQPQHF | TGTGCCAGCAGCCACAAGAACAGCCCTTCGGGCAATCAGCCCCAGCATTTT
NA | TRBJ2-7 | TRBD2 | TRBV7-6 | CASSSLGGRSNEQYF | TGTGCCAGCAGCAGCCTGGGCGGGAGGTCGAACGAGCAGTACTTC
NA | TRBJ2-7 | NA | TRBV6-2/TRBV6-3 | CASSPTGLRYEQYF | TGTGCCAGCAGTCCAACAGGGCTTAGGTACGAGCAGTACTTC
NA | TRBJ2-5 | TRBD2 | TRBV4-2 | CASSAGLAEIQETQYF | TGTGCCAGCAGCGCGGGACTAGCGGAAATCCAAGAGACCCAGTACTTC
NA | TRBJ1-1 | TRBD1 | TRBV7-2 | CASSPRQGFNTEAFF | TGTGCCAGCAGCCCTAGACAGGGATTCAACACTGAAGCTTTCTTT
NA | TRBJ2-1 | TRBD2 | TRBV29-1 | CSVTGGHGSYNEQFF | TGCAGCGTAACGGGGGGGCATGGATCCTACAATGAGCAGTTCTTC
once | TRBJ1-2 | NA | TRBV15 | CATSRGLGQGRYGYTF | TGTGCCACCAGCAGAGGTTTAGGTCAGGGGCGCTATGGCTACACCTTC
NA | TRBJ2-5 | NA | TRBV18 | CASSPEGGLIAQYF | TGTGCCAGCTCACCAGAGGGGGGACTAATAGCCCAGTACTTC
NA | TRBJ2-1 | TRBD2 | TRBV7-2 | CASSLAGGGIAGNEQFF | TGTGCCAGCAGCTTAGCCGGCGGGGGGATAGCTGGGAATGAGCAGTTCTTC
NA | TRBJ1-1 | TRBD1 | TRBV5-1 | CASSPRQGTDTEAFF | TGCGCCAGCAGCCCCCGACAGGGGACGGACACTGAAGCTTTCTTT
NA | TRBJ2-5 | NA | TRBV12-5 | CASGFLGSSQETQYF | TGTGCTAGTGGTTTCTTAGGCTCATCCCAAGAGACCCAGTACTTC
NA | TRBJ2-6 | TRBD1 | TRBV19 | CASTRTGGPYSGANVLTF | TGTGCCAGTACCCGGACAGGGGGACCCTACTCTGGGGCCAACGTCCTGACTTTC
NA | TRBJ1-2 | NA | TRBV29-1 | CSVEEYGYTF | TGCAGCGTTGAAGAGTATGGCTACACCTTC
once | TRBJ1-6 | NA | TRBV6-4 | CASRGRGLGTNSPLHF | TGTGCCAGCAGGGGTAGAGGACTGGGGACGAATTCACCCCTCCACTTT
NA | TRBJ2-7 | NA | TRBV19 | CASSIQPGPRYEQYF | TGTGCCAGTAGTATTCAACCGGGACCGCGCTACGAGCAGTACTTC
NA | TRBJ1-2 | NA | TRBV6-6 | CASTEQQGPYGYTF | TGTGCCAGCACCGAACAACAGGGACCCTATGGCTACACCTTC
NA | TRBJ2-2 | NA | TRBV5-1 | CASSMRTAPNTGELFF | TGCGCCAGCAGCATGAGGACAGCCCCGAACACCGGGGAGCTGTTTTTT
NA | TRBJ1-1 | NA | TRBV5-1 | CASSSSIPQNTEAFF | TGCGCCAGCAGCTCCTCCATACCCCAAAACACTGAAGCTTTCTTT
NA | TRBJ1-2 | NA | TRBV10-3 | CAISEWGGYGYTF | TGTGCCATCAGTGAGTGGGGAGGCTATGGCTACACCTTC
NA | TRBJ1-2 | NA | TRBV11-2 | CASSLVGRSYGYTF | TGTGCCAGCAGCTTAGTGGGCAGAAGCTATGGCTACACCTTC
NA | TRBJ2-1 | TRBD1 | TRBV29-1 | CSVEGDRTYNEQFF | TGCAGCGTTGAAGGGGACAGGACCTACAATGAGCAGTTCTTC
NA | TRBJ2-1 | TRBD2 | TRBV6-5 | CASSYGTSEANEQFF | TGTGCCAGCAGTTATGGGACTAGCGAGGCCAATGAGCAGTTCTTC
once | TRBJ1-2 | TRBD1 | TRBV30 | CAWSALNRTGAYGYTF | TGTGCCTGGAGTGCCTTAAACCGGACAGGGGCTTATGGCTACACCTTC
NA | TRBJ2-5 | TRBD2 | TRBV12-5 | CASGGIAGETQYF | TGTGCTAGTGGGGGCATAGCGGGAGAGACCCAGTACTTC
NA | TRBJ1-1 | TRBD1 | TRBV6-1 | CASSEQGARVTEAFF | TGTGCCAGCAGTGAACAGGGGGCTCGTGTCACTGAAGCTTTCTTT
NA | TRBJ1-5 | NA | TRBV5-6 | CASTKGLGQPQHF | TGTGCCAGCACGAAGGGGTTAGGCCAGCCCCAGCATTTT
NA | TRBJ2-7 | NA | TRBV18 | CASSRRDSDYEQYF | TGTGCCAGCTCTCGCCGAGACAGTGATTACGAGCAGTACTTC
NA | TRBJ1-2 | NA | TRBV24-1 | CATSDLAGNGYTF | TGTGCCACCAGTGATTTGGCGGGTAATGGCTACACCTTC
NA | TRBJ1-6 | NA | TRBV7-3 | CASSSRVGSPLHF | TGTGCCAGCAGCTCGCGTGTAGGTTCACCCCTCCACTTT
NA | TRBJ1-1 | NA | TRBV2 | CASGGENTEAFF | TGTGCCAGTGGGGGGGAGAACACTGAAGCTTTCTTT
NA | TRBJ1-6 | NA | TRBV6-6 | CASSYSDGSDSPLHF | TGTGCCAGCAGTTACTCCGATGGGTCGGATTCACCCCTCCACTTT
NA | TRBJ1-6 | NA | TRBV5-5 | CASSRGRADSPLHF | TGTGCCAGCAGCCGGGGGAGGGCTGATTCACCCCTCCACTTT
NA | TRBJ2-1 | NA | TRBV7-2 | CASSLAAVGGPTYNEQFF | TGTGCCAGCAGCTTAGCGGCGGTCGGGGGGCCAACCTACAATGAGCAGTTCTTC
NA | TRBJ1-5 | TRBD1 | TRBV19 | CASRDRETQPQHF | TGTGCCAGTAGGGACAGGGAGACCCAGCCCCAGCATTTT
NA | TRBJ2-1 | NA | TRBV6-1 | CASSEGGTIYNEQFF | TGTGCCAGCAGTGAAGGAGGGACCATATACAATGAGCAGTTCTTC
few | TRBJ1-5 | NA | TRBV6-2/TRBV6-3 | CASSGGQGSGYQPQHF | TGTGCCAGCAGCGGCGGCCAGGGATCGGGCTATCAGCCCCAGCATTTT
few | TRBJ1-3 | NA | TRBV18 | CASSPEGVGNTIYF | TGTGCCAGCTCACCGGAAGGGGTTGGAAACACCATATATTTT
NA | TRBJ2-6 | NA | TRBV18 | CASSPRAGNGDSGANVLTF | TGTGCCAGCTCACCACGGGCCGGCAACGGGGACTCTGGGGCCAACGTCCTGACTTTC
NA | TRBJ1-5 | TRBD1 | TRBV2 | CASSSRAGTGYNQPQHF | TGTGCCAGCAGTTCTCGAGCCGGGACAGGGTACAATCAGCCCCAGCATTTT
NA | TRBJ1-1 | TRBD1 | TRBV7-9 | CASSLDRGTLNTEAFF | TGTGCCAGCAGCTTGGACAGGGGGACCCTGAACACTGAAGCTTTCTTT
NA | TRBJ2-3 | TRBD2 | TRBV7-8 | CASTSTSGGNTQYF | TGTGCCAGCACCTCGACTAGCGGGGGAAATACGCAGTATTTT
NA | TRBJ2-7 | TRBD1 | TRBV27 | CASSFWDRAYEQYF | TGTGCCAGCAGTTTTTGGGACAGGGCCTACGAGCAGTACTTC
NA | TRBJ1-6 | TRBD1 | TRBV5-6 | CASSVTGQGGTSPLHF | TGTGCCAGCAGCGTGACTGGACAGGGTGGAACTTCACCCCTCCACTTT
NA | TRBJ2-1 | NA | TRBV11-2 | CASSLPGYNEQFF | TGTGCCAGCAGCTTACCGGGCTACAATGAGCAGTTCTTC
NA | TRBJ2-7 | NA | TRBV5-1 | CASSLGPGTSLGEQYF | TGCGCCAGCAGCCTGGGACCCGGGACTTCCTTGGGGGAGCAGTACTTC
NA | TRBJ1-2 | TRBD1 | TRBV19 | CASSVRQGSYGYTF | TGTGCCAGTAGTGTGCGACAGGGATCCTATGGCTACACCTTC
NA | TRBJ2-5 | TRBD2 | TRBV5-1 | CASMTSGGAWETQYF | TGCGCCAGCATGACTAGCGGGGGGGCCTGGGAGACCCAGTACTTC
NA | TRBJ2-1 | NA | TRBV7-2 | CASTTTRVREQFF | TGTGCCAGCACCACGACTAGGGTACGTGAGCAGTTCTTC
NA | TRBJ2-7 | NA | TRBV19 | CASSYRDQSSYEQYF | TGTGCCAGTAGTTACCGGGACCAAAGCTCCTACGAGCAGTACTTC
NA | TRBJ2-5 | NA | TRBV11-1 | CASSSGTKMEETQYF | TGTGCCAGCAGCTCTGGGACCAAGATGGAGGAGACCCAGTACTTC
NA | TRBJ2-3 | TRBD1 | TRBV2 | CASSEPGQGAGTQYF | TGTGCCAGCAGTGAACCGGGACAGGGGGCCGGTACGCAGTATTTT
NA | TRBJ1-1 | TRBD1 | TRBV19 | CASTPDRGGNTEAFF | TGTGCCAGTACCCCGGACAGGGGGGGGAACACTGAAGCTTTCTTT